One and the same sample provided the 11 T cell receptor beta chains below, sequenced in a study of B cell selection in AIRE deficiency. The data were produced by immunoSEQ multiplex PCR, yet TCRdb's version contains in-frame clones alone and is incomplete. The sample lists roughly 25,000 clones, 95% to 97% occurring once. CD4+CD127+ cells were sorted as the conventional CD4 T cells. The sample comprised conventional CD4+ T cells sorted from PBMCs. These receptors were taken from a human donor with AIRE deficiency.

This chain connects TRBV4-1 to TRBJ1-1; TRBD1 is a possible D gene (5 bases). From germline, CDR1 is MGHRA and CDR2 YSYEKL. The V end was cut by 1 base, the J end by 0 bases, with 18 bases between. CDR3 size: 18 residues. The CDR3 bases are TGCGCCAGCAGCCAAGGATTGGGACTGGGTCTGATGAACACTGAAGCTTTCTTT. Translating it yields CASSQGLGLGLMNTEAFF.

The chain recombines TRBV5-1 with TRBJ1-4; 8 bases fit TRBD1. Germline-derived CDR1 and CDR2 are SGHRS and YFSETQ. V was pared by 5 bases and J by 8 bases, with 11 bases of the junction left unmatched. CDR3 length: 15 amino acids. CDR3: CASRLQGQAEEKLFF. CDR3 nucleotides: TGCGCCAGCAGGCTTCAGGGACAGGCCGAAGAAAAACTGTTTTTT.

V is TRBV5-1 and J is TRBJ2-5; 7 nucleotides align to TRBD2. CDR1 is SGHRS, CDR2 YFSETQ, per germline. V shed 2 bases and J 4 bases; nucleotides not matched to a gene: 11. The CDR3 length is 16 residues. The CDR3 protein is CASSFGGEGLPETQYF. The DNA for the CDR3 is TGCGCCAGCAGCTTCGGAGGGGAGGGCCTCCCAGAGACCCAGTACTTC.

The genes are TRBV2 and TRBJ2-3; TRBD1 matches 8 bases. CDR3 length: 14 amino acids. J lost 6 bases, V lost 8 bases, and 10 bases had no gene match. Germline assignment: CDR1 SNHLY and CDR2 FYNNEI. The CDR3 DNA follows: TGTGCCAGCTTCCAGGGGGCTTGGGGTGATACGCAGTATTTT. It translates to CASFQGAWGDTQYF.

The chain carries TRBV19 and TRBJ2-3, with 7 positions matching TRBD2. Germline values: CDR1 LNHDA, CDR2 SQIVND (reference sequence). With V trimmed by 5 bases and J by 2 bases, 7 bases remained unmatched. This CDR3 spans 15 amino acids. This chain's CDR3 is CASSRGGSSTDTQYF. CDR3 sequence (DNA): TGTGCCAGTAGTCGGGGCGGGAGCTCCACAGATACGCAGTATTTT.

This chain uses TRBV5-4 with TRBJ1-5; TRBD1 matches at 9 bases. Germline lookup yields CDR1 SGHNT and CDR2 YYREEE (reference sequence). V shed 3 bases, J shed 4 bases, and the junction held 8 bases outside the gene matches. This CDR3 comprises 16 residues. CDR3 sequence reads: CASSSGQGGPNQPQHF. CDR3 sequence (DNA): TGTGCCAGCAGCTCGGGACAGGGTGGTCCAAATCAGCCCCAGCATTTT.

The chain is built from TRBV7-6 and TRBJ2-5; TRBD1 agrees at 8 bases. From germline, CDR1 is SGHVS and CDR2 FNYEAQ. The CDR3 is made up of 15 amino acids. V trimming: 7 bases; J trimming: 2 bases; junction bases outside the gene matches: 9. The CDR3 spells CASTTRTGMQETQYF. DNA of the CDR3: TGTGCCAGCACCACGAGGACAGGGATGCAAGAGACCCAGTACTTC.

CDR3 region: CASSLYYRAGERNEQFF. The CDR3 DNA follows: TGTGCCAGCAGTTTGTATTATAGGGCGGGGGAGAGGAATGAGCAGTTCTTC. The rearrangement joins TRBV28 to TRBJ2-1; TRBD2 matches at 7 bases. The J segment lost 7 bases and the V segment lost 3 bases, leaving 15 bases of the junction unmatched. Germline-derived CDR1 and CDR2 are MDHEN and SYDVKM. This CDR3 spans 17 amino acids.

The chain recombines TRBV6-1 with TRBJ1-1, with TRBD1 as a possible D gene (6 bases). Germline V CDR1 and CDR2: MNHNS, SASEGT. The V and J ends lost 8 bases and 1 base respectively, with 11 bases between them. The CDR3 runs to 13 residues. CDR3 in amino acids: CASQQDRNTEAFF. CDR3 bases: TGTGCCAGCCAACAGGACAGGAACACTGAAGCTTTCTTT.

The J gene is TRBJ2-3, the V gene TRBV11-2, with 8 bases identical to TRBD1. Germline CDR1 and CDR2: SGHAT and FQNNGV. The CDR3 is 15 residues long. With 3 bases clipped from V and 3 bases from J, the junction kept 5 bases outside the gene matches. CDR3 in DNA: TGTGCCAGCAGCTTTCGAGGGACAGGAACAGATACGCAGTATTTT. Amino acids: CASSFRGTGTDTQYF.

The V and J genes are TRBV2 and TRBJ2-7; the match to TRBD2 covers 7 bases. Germline V gene sequence: CDR1 SNHLY, CDR2 FYNNEI. The CDR3 is 13 amino acids. V lost 9 bases, J lost 0 bases, and 5 bases stayed unmatched. The CDR3 sequence is CASRGGVSYEQYF. In DNA form, the CDR3 reads TGTGCCAGTAGGGGAGGGGTCTCCTACGAGCAGTACTTC. The full variable domain, rest sourced from reference TRBV2 and TRBJ2-7, is EPEVTQTPSHQVTQMGQEVILRCVPISNHLYFYWYRQILGQKVEFLVSFYNNEISEKSEIFDDQFSVERPDGSNFTLKIRSTKLEDSAMYFCASRGGVSYEQYFGPGTRLTVT.